These 13 T cell receptor beta chains originate from one sample sequenced in a study of blood T cells in healthy people across ages. Next came a second PCR, run for about 7 to 12 cycles, which used a sample-barcoded 5' primer along with a J-beta primer mix. MiXCR, applied by TCRdb to the 5' RACE reads, yields one record per CDR3 protein. The sample contains some 760,000 distinct CDR3 sequences, 20% to 25% of which appear only once. The data also belong to a second study, concerning T cells of mothers and their children.

The sequencing sample was made of blood. These receptors all stem from a boy under 18 in good health.

The gene calls are TRBV6-1 and TRBJ1-2; 8 bases line up with TRBD1. Germline values: CDR1 MNHNS, CDR2 SASEGT. With V trimmed by 3 bases and J by 3 bases, 9 bases remained unmatched. The CDR3 is 16 residues long. CDR3 protein: CASSDFSPGQDYGYTF. In nucleotides, the CDR3 is TGTGCCAGCAGTGACTTTTCTCCGGGACAGGACTATGGCTACACCTTC.

The CDR3 bases are TGTGCCAGCAGCTTGGGAGGAGGGTCCCTCCAAGAGACCCAGTACTTC. As protein: CASSLGGGSLQETQYF. The V call is TRBV5-6, the J call TRBJ2-5, with a tentative D call TRBD2 (6 bases). The V gene lost 0 bases and the J gene lost 1 base, with 13 bases spanning the gap. CDR3 length: 16 amino acids. Germline V gene lookup returns CDR1 SGHDT and CDR2 YYEEEE. Drawing the rest from reference TRBV5-6 and TRBJ2-5, the complete variable domain is DAGVTQSPTHLIKTRGQQVTLRCSPKSGHDTVSWYQQALGQGPQFIFQYYEEEERQRGNFPDRFSGHQFPNYSSELNVNALLLGDSALYLCASSLGGGSLQETQYFGPGTRLLVL.

The CDR3, as DNA: TGTGCCATCAGTGTTGCGGAAGAGACCCAGTACTTC. This gives the protein CAISVAEETQYF. The chain combines TRBV10-3 with TRBJ2-1, with D hard to call. The J call may be wrong; the DNA end is better matched by TRBJ2-5. Germline CDR1 and CDR2: ENHRY and SYGVKD. The CDR3 loop spans 12 amino acids.

This clonotype has ten or more counts. The V and J genes are TRBV4-3 and TRBJ2-7; 9 bases align to TRBD1. CDR1 and CDR2 (germline): LGHNA, YSLEER. With V trimmed by 5 bases and J by 3 bases, 5 bases remained unmatched. The CDR3 consists of 14 residues. DNA of the CDR3: TGCGCCAGCAGCTATAGACAGGGGGGCTACGAGCAGTACTTC. Amino acid sequence: CASSYRQGGYEQYF.

V is TRBV10-3 and J is TRBJ2-1; the D gene is possibly TRBD1 (6 bases). CDR3 length: 12 amino acids. V gave up 6 bases and J gave up 7 bases, with 10 bases separating them. Germline CDR1 reads ENHRY; CDR2 reads SYGVKD. The CDR3 loop is CAISDQGNEQFF. The CDR3 DNA sequence: TGTGCCATCAGCGACCAGGGGAATGAGCAGTTCTTC.

This clonotype was detected a few times. The chain recombines TRBV2 with TRBJ1-5; 7 bases fit TRBD1. V shed 6 bases and J 5 bases; nucleotides not matched to a gene: 1. This CDR3 spans 12 amino acids. Germline values: CDR1 SNHLY, CDR2 FYNNEI. CDR3 bases: TGTGCCAGCAGAGGGACAGATCAGCCCCAGCATTTT. Translated: CASRGTDQPQHF.

This clonotype was detected a few times. The genes are TRBV14 and TRBJ2-6; 7 bases are a match to TRBD1. V was pared by 0 bases and J by 4 bases, with 3 bases of the junction left unmatched. Germline V lookup: CDR1 SGHDN, CDR2 FVKESK. The CDR3 totals 16 residues. The CDR3 nucleotides read TGTGCCAGCAGCCAAGAGAGGGGGCCGGGGGCCAACGTCCTGACTTTC. Translated: CASSQERGPGANVLTF. Using reference TRBV14 and TRBJ2-6 for the parts outside the CDR3, the full variable domain is EAGVTQFPSHSVIEKGQTVTLRCDPISGHDNLYWYRRVMGKEIKFLLHFVKESKQDESGMPNNRFLAERTGGTYSTLKVQPAELEDSGVYFCASSQERGPGANVLTFGAGSRLTVL.

The chain links TRBV20-1 to TRBJ1-1; D remains ambiguous. V was shortened by 7 bases and J by 4 bases, with 19 bases between the two germline ends. Germline CDR1 DFQATT, CDR2 SNEGSKA (reference sequence). The CDR3 is 14 residues long. CDR3 sequence reads: CSDPHTEVGTEAFF. CDR3 in DNA: TGCAGTGACCCGCACACCGAGGTGGGCACTGAAGCTTTCTTT.

The chain uses TRBV5-6 and TRBJ1-1; 7 positions match TRBD1. CDR3 length: 19 residues. J gave up 2 bases and V 0 bases, and 16 bases lay outside the gene matches. Germline CDR1 SGHDT, CDR2 YYEEEE. CDR3 DNA sequence: TGTGCCAGCAGCTTGGCGGACCACTGGGACAGCGACAGTAACACTGAAGCTTTCTTT. It codes for CASSLADHWDSDSNTEAFF.

The chain combines TRBV27 with TRBJ2-3; D remains ambiguous. The V gene's germline CDR1 is MNHEY and CDR2 SMNVEV (reference sequence). The V end lost 1 base, the J end lost 6 bases, and 8 bases lay between the germline ends. CDR3 size: 13 residues. The CDR3, as DNA: TGTGCCAGCAGTTTATTTTACGCGGATACGCAGTATTTT. This translates into CASSLFYADTQYF.

The rearrangement uses TRBV4-3 and TRBJ2-5, with 11 bases lining up with TRBD2. The J call is uncertain, as TRBJ2-1 better fits the DNA end. CDR1 is LGHNA and CDR2 is YSLEER in the germline V gene. The CDR3 contains 18 residues. CDR3 residues: CASSQRSLGTSGLNEQFF. CDR3 bases: TGCGCCAGCAGCCAGCGTTCCCTCGGGACTAGCGGACTCAATGAGCAGTTCTTC.

This clonotype was observed a few times. This chain links TRBV7-9 with TRBJ1-3, with 9 bases identical to TRBD1. This CDR3 contains 16 residues. The junction had 9 bases not matched to a gene; V was cut back by 5 bases and J by 4 bases. Germline assignment: CDR1 SEHNR and CDR2 FQNEAQ (reference sequence). CDR3: CASSPRTGDTGNTIYF. CDR3 DNA sequence: TGTGCCAGCAGCCCACGGACAGGGGATACCGGAAACACCATATATTTT.

This clonotype was seen a few times. The V gene is TRBV24-1, the J gene TRBJ2-5; D ambiguous. CDR1 is KGHDR, CDR2 SFDVKD, per germline. Trimming shortened V by 1 base and J by 5 bases, and 4 bases separated the two germline ends. CDR3 length: 12 amino acids. The CDR3 protein is CATSDFRETQYF. The CDR3 nucleotides read TGTGCCACCAGTGATTTCCGGGAGACCCAGTACTTC.